Presented here are 25 T cell receptor beta chains from one specimen sequenced in a study of cytomegalovirus exposure and HLA in healthy donors. PCR was performed using 60 Vbeta and 13 Jbeta primers. The protocol was immunoSEQ multiplex PCR, while the TCRdb copy is restricted to in-frame clones and leaves out a portion. The table has some 180,000 clones, 60% to 85% seen once. The material sequenced was PBMCs. The receptors originated from a young man in good health and CMV-seronegative.

V usage is TRBV19 and J usage is TRBJ2-7; 13 positions match TRBD2. Trimming at V came to 3 bases and at J to 5 bases, leaving 7 bases not matched to a gene. The CDR3 is made up of 16 amino acids. Germline V gene data show CDR1 as LNHDA and CDR2 as SQIVND (reference sequence). The CDR3 sequence is CASSMYGLAGADEQYF. Written as DNA, the CDR3 is TGTGCCAGTAGTATGTATGGACTAGCGGGAGCCGACGAGCAGTACTTC.

The table lists this clone with a count of one. This chain links TRBV9 with TRBJ2-1; perhaps TRBD2 as D (5 bases). This CDR3 has 15 amino acids. Germline V lookup: CDR1 SGDLS, CDR2 YYNGEE. V was cut by 4 bases and J by 3 bases, with 14 bases left in between. The chain's CDR3 is CASSPGEGYYNEQFF. Written as DNA, the CDR3 is TGTGCCAGCAGCCCCGGGGAAGGGTACTACAATGAGCAGTTCTTC.

This clone was detected only once. This chain uses TRBV28 with TRBJ1-1, with 7 bases matching TRBD1. The CDR3 spans 15 residues. The germline gives CDR1 MDHEN, CDR2 SYDVKM. V dropped 0 bases and J dropped 1; count of bases not matched to a gene: 2. CDR3 in DNA: TGTGCCAGCAGTTTATGGACAGGGACGAACACTGAAGCTTTCTTT. Protein: CASSLWTGTNTEAFF.

The chain uses TRBV4-1 and TRBJ2-7; 7 nucleotides align to TRBD2. Germline lookup yields CDR1 MGHRA and CDR2 YSYEKL. V lost 0 bases to trimming and J lost 6 bases; unmatched junction nucleotides: 8. This CDR3 contains 15 residues. CDR3 sequence: CASSQDSWGGREQYF. DNA for the CDR3: TGCGCCAGCAGCCAAGATTCCTGGGGAGGGCGCGAGCAGTACTTC.

The chain combines TRBV7-8 with TRBJ1-5, with 9 bases lining up with TRBD1. Germline trimming cut 3 bases from V and 5 bases from J; bases unmatched to any gene: 8. Germline V gene lookup returns CDR1 SGHVS and CDR2 FQNEAQ. There are 16 residues in the CDR3. CDR3 loop: CASSLSGTGMYQPQHF. DNA for the CDR3: TGTGCCAGCAGCTTGTCCGGGACAGGGATGTATCAGCCCCAGCATTTT.

This clone has only a few counts. The V gene is TRBV7-8, the J gene TRBJ1-6; D call uncertain. The germline V and J ends were trimmed by 5 bases and 4 bases, with 12 bases remaining between them. This CDR3 is 15 amino acids long. The V gene's germline CDR1 is SGHVS and CDR2 FQNEAQ. CDR3 in DNA: TGTGCCAGCAGCCCTAGCGGGTTTTATAATTCACCCCTCCACTTT. This codes for CASSPSGFYNSPLHF. Together with reference TRBV7-8 and TRBJ1-6, the CDR3 gives the full variable domain: GAGVSQSPRYKVAKRGQDVALRCDPISGHVSLFWYQQALGQGPEFLTYFQNEAQLDKSGLPSDRFFAERPEGSVSTLKIQRTQQEDSAVYLCASSPSGFYNSPLHFGNGTRLTVT.

The chain couples TRBV18 to TRBJ1-1, with D maybe TRBD1 (6 bases). The CDR3 totals 14 residues. Germline V gene data show CDR1 as KGHSH and CDR2 as LQKENI. V lost 3 bases, J lost 1 base, and 9 bases lay in between. CDR3 protein: CASSPGQRNTEAFF. DNA of the CDR3: TGTGCCAGCTCACCGGGACAAAGGAACACTGAAGCTTTCTTT.

The gene calls are TRBV6-6 and TRBJ1-4, with TRBD1 identical over 7 bases. J gave up 8 bases and V 2 bases, and 11 bases lay outside the gene matches. The germline V gene encodes CDR1 MNHNY and CDR2 SVGAGI (reference sequence). The CDR3 extends over 16 amino acids. This CDR3 reads CASSYATGVAGEKLFF. For the CDR3, the DNA is TGTGCCAGCAGTTACGCCACAGGGGTTGCTGGAGAAAAACTGTTTTTT.

The gene calls are TRBV2 and TRBJ2-1, with TRBD2 matching over 7 bases. The V gene end was trimmed by 6 bases and the J gene end by 9 bases; junction bases not matched to a gene: 11. Per germline, CDR1 SNHLY and CDR2 FYNNEI. The CDR3 covers 14 residues. Here the CDR3 DNA reads TGTGCCAGCAGCGAAACCAATAGCGGGCTTGAGCAGTTCTTC. Amino acids: CASSETNSGLEQFF.

CDR3: CASFALAGGPIEQFF. CDR3 sequence (DNA): TGTGCCAGCTTCGCCCTAGCGGGAGGGCCGATAGAGCAGTTCTTC. The rearrangement links TRBV7-8 to TRBJ2-1; 12 bases match TRBD2. Losses at the gene ends were 8 bases for V and 10 bases for J; bases not matched to a gene: 12. Germline V CDR1 and CDR2: SGHVS, FQNEAQ. The CDR3 consists of 15 residues.

V usage is TRBV9 and J usage is TRBJ2-2; D gene ambiguous. This CDR3 is 17 amino acids long. CDR1 and CDR2 from the germline V gene are SGDLS and YYNGEE. With 4 bases removed from V and 1 base from J, the gap between germline ends came to 17 bases. The CDR3 coding sequence is TGTGCCAGCAGCCTCCCCTCGAAAGCTCGGAACACCGGGGAGCTGTTTTTT. Translation gives CASSLPSKARNTGELFF.

This clone was recorded once. The chain carries TRBV5-1 and TRBJ2-5; TRBD1 aligns across 7 bases. V shed 4 bases and J 1 base; nucleotides not matched to a gene: 4. The CDR3 runs 14 residues. CDR1 and CDR2 from the germline V gene are SGHRS and YFSETQ. The CDR3 DNA sequence: TGCGCCAGCAGCCACCGGGACAGCCAAGAGACCCAGTACTTC. Its translation is CASSHRDSQETQYF.

J is TRBJ1-2 and V is TRBV7-9; 7 bases are shared with TRBD1. The CDR3 contains 15 residues. After removal of 4 bases from V and 6 bases from J, the junction contained 11 bases not matched to a gene. Germline values: CDR1 SEHNR, CDR2 FQNEAQ (reference sequence). CDR3 amino acids: CASSSLTGKKDGYTF. CDR3 coding DNA: TGTGCCAGCAGCTCATTGACAGGGAAAAAGGATGGCTACACCTTC.

This sequence joins TRBV13 and TRBJ1-1; perhaps TRBD1 as D (5 bases). V dropped 5 bases and J dropped 1 base, with 8 bases sitting between them. This CDR3 is built from 13 residues. From germline, CDR1 is PRHDT and CDR2 FYEKMQ (reference sequence). DNA of the CDR3: TGTGCCAGCAGCATTGGACAGAACACTGAAGCTTTCTTT. Translation: CASSIGQNTEAFF.

The gene calls are TRBV30 and TRBJ2-6; D is uncertain. The V and J ends lost 0 bases and 0 bases respectively, with 3 bases between them. This CDR3 is built from 14 residues. Per the germline V gene, CDR1 is GTSNPN and CDR2 is SVGIG (reference sequence). For the CDR3, the DNA is TGTGCCTGGAGTGTACTCTCTGGGGCCAACGTCCTGACTTTC. It codes for CAWSVLSGANVLTF.

The J gene is TRBJ2-7, the V gene TRBV4-1; TRBD2 is a possible D gene (6 bases). V was clipped by 7 bases and J by 6 bases, with 19 bases between them. This CDR3 comprises 14 residues. Germline V lookup: CDR1 MGHRA, CDR2 YSYEKL. The CDR3 sequence: CASTPGGGVVEQYF. The DNA for the CDR3 is TGCGCCAGCACCCCGGGCGGCGGGGTGGTCGAGCAGTACTTC.

This chain connects TRBV6-4 to TRBJ2-3; 7 nucleotides agree with TRBD2. V was clipped by 0 bases and J by 1 base; unmatched bases: 10. Germline lookup yields CDR1 MRHNA and CDR2 SNTAGT. This CDR3 is built from 18 residues. The DNA for the CDR3 is TGTGCCAGCAGTGACTCAGGTGGCGGGGGATCTGGCACAGATACGCAGTATTTT. Its protein is CASSDSGGGGSGTDTQYF.

As for this clone: The limits of the CDR3 on the DNA are not certain, so only TCRdb's listed CDR3 is given. The genes are TRBV28 and TRBJ1-4. A total of 15 residues make up the CDR3, ends included. CDR1 and CDR2 from the germline V gene are MDHEN and SYDVKM. The CDR3 here is CASSSSGGRNEKLFF.

The chain uses TRBV7-2 and TRBJ2-1, with 9 bases fitting TRBD2. There are 12 residues in the CDR3. J gave up 10 bases and V 6 bases, and 4 bases lay outside the gene matches. Germline V gene data show CDR1 as SGHTA and CDR2 as FQGNSA. The CDR3 region is CASRRGGEEQFF. CDR3 bases: TGTGCCAGCAGGCGGGGGGGGGAGGAGCAGTTCTTC.

The CDR3, as DNA: TGTGCCAGCAGCGCGACAGGGAATGGCTACACCTTC. The encoded protein is CASSATGNGYTF. This rearrangement joins TRBV7-9 to TRBJ1-2; 7 bases fit TRBD1. The CDR3 totals 12 residues. J was trimmed by 6 bases and V by 5 bases; bases with no gene match: 3. Germline assignment: CDR1 SEHNR and CDR2 FQNEAQ (reference sequence).

This chain joins TRBV5-1 and TRBJ2-5; D may be TRBD1 (5 bases). The CDR3 is made up of 15 amino acids. Germline CDR1 reads SGHRS; CDR2 reads YFSETQ. V lost 0 bases to trimming and J lost 4 bases, with 13 bases between them. In DNA, the CDR3 is TGCGCCAGCAGCTTGGGTTCCGCAGGGCGAGAGACCCAGTACTTC. Translation gives CASSLGSAGRETQYF.

The rearrangement uses TRBV10-3 and TRBJ1-1; TRBD1 is a possible D gene (6 bases). Germline-derived CDR1 and CDR2 are ENHRY and SYGVKD. Between the trimmed V and J ends, which lost 5 bases and 0 bases, there was a span of 19 bases. The CDR3 length is 17 residues. Here the CDR3 reads CAISPGGVLLVNTEAFF. CDR3 in DNA: TGTGCCATCAGTCCGGGGGGCGTTCTCCTCGTGAACACTGAAGCTTTCTTT.

This clone was seen a few times. The V call is TRBV5-1, the J call TRBJ2-3; D is unclear. Trimming pared 1 base from V and 6 bases from J, leaving 12 bases between. Germline V lookup: CDR1 SGHRS, CDR2 YFSETQ. There are 14 residues in the CDR3. Here the CDR3 DNA reads TGCGCCAGCAGCTTGTTGCGGCCTCCGGATACGCAGTATTTT. Translated: CASSLLRPPDTQYF.

The gene calls are TRBV5-1 and TRBJ2-7; D perhaps matches TRBD1 (6 bases). The CDR3 totals 14 residues. V lost 0 bases, J lost 7 bases, and 14 bases lay in between. Germline loops: CDR1 SGHRS, CDR2 YFSETQ. This CDR3 reads CASSLGGRGEEQYF. In DNA, the CDR3 is TGCGCCAGCAGCTTGGGCGGCAGGGGAGAAGAGCAGTACTTC.

The rearrangement links TRBV6-5 to TRBJ2-7; a weak D match, TRBD2 (6 bases). The germline gives CDR1 MNHEY, CDR2 SVGAGI. This CDR3 contains 13 residues. V shed 10 bases and J shed 5 bases, with 18 bases lying between them. Here the CDR3 DNA reads TGTGCCACCCAACAAGGTGGGAGGCACGAGCAGTACTTC. It translates to CATQQGGRHEQYF.